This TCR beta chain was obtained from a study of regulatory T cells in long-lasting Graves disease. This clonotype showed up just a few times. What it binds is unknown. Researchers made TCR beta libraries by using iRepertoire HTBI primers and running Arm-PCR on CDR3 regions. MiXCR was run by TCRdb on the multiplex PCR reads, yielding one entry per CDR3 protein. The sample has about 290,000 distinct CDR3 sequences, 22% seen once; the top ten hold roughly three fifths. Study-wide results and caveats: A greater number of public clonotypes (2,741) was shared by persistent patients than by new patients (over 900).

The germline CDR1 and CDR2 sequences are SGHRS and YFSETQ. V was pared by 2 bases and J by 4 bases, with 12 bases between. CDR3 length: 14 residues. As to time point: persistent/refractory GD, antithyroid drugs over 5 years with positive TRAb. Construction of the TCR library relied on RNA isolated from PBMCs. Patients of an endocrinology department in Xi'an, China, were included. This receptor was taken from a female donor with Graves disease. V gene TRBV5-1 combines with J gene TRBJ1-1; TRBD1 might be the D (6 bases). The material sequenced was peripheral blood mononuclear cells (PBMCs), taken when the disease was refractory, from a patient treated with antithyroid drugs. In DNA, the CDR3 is TGCGCCAGCAGCTTCGGCCAGGGGTCCACTGAAGCTTTCTTT. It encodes CASSFGQGSTEAFF. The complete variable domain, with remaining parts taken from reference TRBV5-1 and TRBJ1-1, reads KAGVTQTPRYLIKTRGQQVTLSCSPISGHRSVSWYQQTPGQGLQFLFEYFSETQRNKGNFPGRFSGRQFSNSRSEMNVSTLELGDSALYLCASSFGQGSTEAFFGQGTRLTVV.